This note documents a single T cell receptor (beta chain) sequence. Its antigen is undetermined. These data come from a study of T cell responses to AZD1222 COVID-19 vaccine. General study findings and limits: Vaccine-related CD4 TCRs covered spike, predominating at 160-218 and 743-854.

The assay was immunoSEQ multiplex PCR, and TCRdb's table has in-frame clones only and misses some. The table lists approximately 28,000 clones, about 93% of them singletons. The germline V gene has CDR1 SGHNT and CDR2 YYREEE (reference sequence). V shed 4 bases and J shed 5 bases, with 12 bases lying between them. The CDR3 is made up of 13 amino acids. The chain joins TRBV5-4 to TRBJ2-5; D unresolved. Specimen: peripheral blood, collected on day 0 of AZD1222 vaccination. This clonotype was obtained from an adult in good health. DNA for the CDR3: TGTGCCAGCAGCCCTCGGGCAGAGGAGACCCAGTACTTC. Its translation is CASSPRAEETQYF.